A selection of T cell receptor beta chains follows, all from one sample in a study of T cells after yellow fever vaccination. TCRdb ran MiXCR on the 5' RACE reads and lists one entry per CDR3 protein. Found here are fewer than 350,000 distinct CDR3 sequences, 3.5% to 4.5% of them singletons; the top ten hold approximately 19%. The material was PBMCs, obtained 15 days after the yellow fever booster vaccination. These receptors originate from a man between 18 and 35 years old who received the YFV17D yellow fever vaccine. Both conserved end residues are part of each CDR3. D genes are given only for firm matches. Size is omitted from some rows. Given values are once, few, many or a class for expanded clones.

v_gene,j_gene,len,abundance,d_gene,CDR3aa,CDR3nt
TRBV2,TRBJ1-5,13,few,NA,CASVAGINQPQHF,TGTGCCAGCGTCGCAGGGATCAATCAGCCCCAGCATTTT
TRBV20-1,TRBJ2-7,14,NA,TRBD2,CSATTAGLAIVQYF,TGCAGTGCTACAACTGCGGGACTAGCGATCGTGCAGTACTTC
TRBV6-2/TRBV6-3,TRBJ1-2,14,NA,TRBD1,CASSYLEGARGYNF,TGTGCCAGCAGTTACCTGGAGGGGGCGCGAGGCTACAACTTC
TRBV4-2,TRBJ2-1,16,many,NA,CASSLSLGYGGDEQFF,TGTGCCAGCAGCCTTTCTTTGGGCTATGGGGGCGATGAGCAGTTCTTC
TRBV2,TRBJ2-3,16,many,TRBD2,CASSEGLAGSTDTQYF,TGTGCCAGCAGTGAAGGTCTAGCGGGGAGCACAGATACGCAGTATTTT
TRBV3-1,TRBJ2-2,18,many,NA,CASSQAITVTANTGELFF,TGTGCCAGCAGCCAAGCGATTACGGTGACCGCGAACACCGGGGAGCTGTTTTTT
TRBV28,TRBJ2-1,20,NA,TRBD2,CASSYGEQLAGGHPYNEQFF,TGTGCCAGCAGCTACGGAGAGCAGCTAGCGGGGGGCCACCCCTACAATGAGCAGTTCTTC
TRBV11-2,TRBJ2-7,15,few,NA,CASSLGTGKVYEQYF,TGTGCCAGCAGCCTCGGAACAGGGAAGGTCTACGAGCAGTACTTC
TRBV6-2/TRBV6-3,TRBJ1-5,13,NA,NA,CASRPGFGQPQHF,TGTGCCAGCAGACCCGGTTTCGGTCAGCCCCAGCATTTT
TRBV6-6,TRBJ1-5,16,few,NA,CASSPPLRVVNQPQHF,TGTGCCAGCAGCCCTCCCCTACGGGTGGTCAATCAGCCCCAGCATTTT